These 27 T cell receptor beta chains were sequenced from one sample in a study of T-cell reconstitution after alpha-beta-depleted transplantation in children. TCRbeta library preparation incorporated unique molecular identifiers. TCRdb used MiXCR to reprocess the PCR reads, holding one entry per CDR3 protein. Found here are roughly 350,000 distinct CDR3 sequences, 10% of them singletons; the top ten hold around 2.5%. The sample here was PBMCs from the stem cell graft donor, taken from the stem cell graft. All receptors derive from a human donor who donated a stem cell graft to a child with acute lymphoblastic leukemia.

This clonotype showed up just a few times. The CDR3 reads CASSEGTSEQFF. CDR3 bases: TGTGCCAGCAGTGAGGGGACTAGCGAGCAGTTCTTC. The chain combines TRBV2 with TRBJ2-1; 9 bases agree with TRBD2. This CDR3 has 12 residues. Trimming took 3 bases from V and 10 from J; bases not matched to a gene: 1. CDR1 and CDR2 (germline): SNHLY, FYNNEI.

V and J are TRBV20-1 and TRBJ2-1; 7 nucleotides agree with TRBD2. Germline V gives CDR1 DFQATT, CDR2 SNEGSKA (reference sequence). CDR3 length equals 14 residues. The trim removed 5 bases at V and 6 bases at J, leaving 10 bases unmatched. The CDR3 here is CSAGRTGLVNEQFF. CDR3 DNA: TGCAGTGCTGGGCGTACCGGACTAGTCAATGAGCAGTTCTTC.

This clonotype has more than one count but fewer than ten. The gene calls are TRBV4-3 and TRBJ2-3; D is ambiguous. This CDR3 is built from 14 residues. In germline, CDR1 is LGHNA, CDR2 YSLEER. Between the trimmed V and J ends, which lost 2 bases and 4 bases, there was a span of 10 bases. CDR3 sequence reads: CASSQHLLADTQYF. The CDR3 DNA is TGCGCCAGCAGCCAACATCTACTTGCAGATACGCAGTATTTT.

This clonotype was counted between two and nine times. The chain is built from TRBV25-1 and TRBJ2-4; D is unresolved. V gave up 4 bases and J gave up 7 bases, with 14 bases separating them. Germline V gives CDR1 MGHDK, CDR2 SYGVNS. There are 14 residues in the CDR3. The CDR3 region has the DNA TGTGCCAGCAGTGCTAGACGGGTACATAACATTCAGTACTTC. It encodes CASSARRVHNIQYF.

The rearrangement links TRBV7-2 to TRBJ1-5, with 7 bases lining up with TRBD1. CDR3 length: 17 amino acids. The J segment lost 1 base and the V segment lost 5 bases, leaving 11 bases of the junction unmatched. CDR1 is SGHTA and CDR2 is FQGNSA in the germline V gene. CDR3 region: CASSRQHHRGSNQPQHF. CDR3 nucleotide sequence: TGTGCCAGCAGCCGCCAACACCACAGGGGCAGCAATCAGCCCCAGCATTTT.

This clonotype occurred a few times. The chain carries TRBV27 and TRBJ2-5; D is possibly TRBD2 (5 bases). Trimming pared 0 bases from V and 5 bases from J, leaving 7 bases between. CDR1 MNHEY and CDR2 SMNVEV come from the germline V gene (reference sequence). This CDR3 has 13 residues. The CDR3 region has the DNA TGTGCCAGCAGTTTATCCGGGGTGGAGACCCAGTACTTC. It is translated as CASSLSGVETQYF.

This chain connects TRBV15 to TRBJ1-1, with TRBD1 identical over 7 bases. The trim removed 5 bases at V and 6 bases at J, leaving 9 bases unmatched. This CDR3 contains 14 residues. CDR1 and CDR2 from the germline V gene are LNHNV and YYDKDF (reference sequence). The CDR3 nucleotides are TGTGCCACCAGCGGCAGGGGGGTGGTCGCTGAAGCTTTCTTT. Translated: CATSGRGVVAEAFF.

V gene TRBV7-2 combines with J gene TRBJ2-5; D may be TRBD1 (6 bases). The CDR3 extends over 15 amino acids. Trimming removed 5 bases at V and 0 bases at J, with 13 bases between. CDR1 is SGHTA, CDR2 FQGNSA, per germline. Written as DNA, the CDR3 is TGTGCCAGCAGCGTCCGATACAGGGACCAAGAGACCCAGTACTTC. Translated, it gives CASSVRYRDQETQYF.

This clonotype has more than one count but fewer than ten. This chain joins TRBV7-9 and TRBJ1-4, with D hard to call. Per germline, CDR1 SEHNR and CDR2 FQNEAQ (reference sequence). This CDR3 is built from 15 residues. Trimming took off 1 base at V and 7 bases at J, with 13 bases between the two ends. Here the CDR3 DNA reads TGTGCCAGCAGCTTAGTGGCAGGAGGGATTGAAAAACTGTTTTTT. It is translated as CASSLVAGGIEKLFF.

This clonotype was detected a few times. The chain joins TRBV29-1 to TRBJ2-3; TRBD2 is a possible D gene (6 bases). Trimming removed 7 bases at V and 4 bases at J, with 21 bases between. Germline CDR1 SQVTM, CDR2 ANQGSEA. The CDR3 extends over 15 amino acids. The CDR3 region is CSADQRGLGADTQYF. The DNA for the CDR3 is TGCAGCGCTGACCAACGGGGACTTGGCGCAGATACGCAGTATTTT.

The rearrangement links TRBV20-1 to TRBJ2-1; D might be TRBD2 (7 bases). Germline loops: CDR1 DFQATT, CDR2 SNEGSKA (reference sequence). The length of the CDR3 is 15 residues. V shed 5 bases and J shed 5 bases, with 19 bases lying between them. The CDR3 DNA sequence: TGCAGTGCTGTTGACACGGGGGGCCCGCACAATGAGCAGTTCTTC. Translated: CSAVDTGGPHNEQFF.

In its sample, this clonotype was seen a few times. The V call is TRBV27, the J call TRBJ2-2, with TRBD2 as a possible D gene (5 bases). Trimming left V 8 bases short and J 8 bases short, with 24 bases between. Germline CDR1 and CDR2: MNHEY and SMNVEV (reference sequence). This CDR3 has 16 residues. DNA for the CDR3: TGTGCCAGCGCCCCTTTTACGGGAAGAATTATTGGGGAGCTGTTTTTT. It translates to CASAPFTGRIIGELFF.

The V and J genes are TRBV5-6 and TRBJ1-1; no reliable D call. The CDR3 extends over 15 amino acids. Trimming took 0 bases from V and 4 from J, leaving 13 bases between them. The germline gives CDR1 SGHDT, CDR2 YYEEEE. The CDR3 coding sequence is TGTGCCAGCAGCTTGGCTGGAGGGCTGGTCACTGAAGCTTTCTTT. Protein sequence: CASSLAGGLVTEAFF.

This sequence joins TRBV5-8 and TRBJ2-3; no firm D call. The CDR3 is made up of 14 amino acids. Germline V gene data show CDR1 as SGHTS and CDR2 as YDEGEE. V lost 0 bases and J 8 bases, leaving 13 bases between the germline ends. The CDR3 here is CASSLGLGGGTQYF. The CDR3 DNA is TGTGCCAGCAGCTTGGGGTTAGGCGGTGGTACGCAGTATTTT.

This clonotype was counted only a few times. The rearrangement joins TRBV20-1 to TRBJ1-1; TRBD1 aligns across 7 bases. The CDR3 covers 15 residues. Germline CDR1 and CDR2: DFQATT and SNEGSKA (reference sequence). Trimming took 6 bases from V and 0 from J; bases not matched to a gene: 10. This chain's CDR3 is CSATRQGGLNTEAFF. The CDR3 nucleotides are TGCAGTGCCACCAGACAGGGCGGCCTGAACACTGAAGCTTTCTTT.

This clonotype was seen only a few times. This sequence joins TRBV7-2 and TRBJ2-7, with 8 bases that match TRBD1. Germline CDR1 and CDR2: SGHTA and FQGNSA. V was clipped by 5 bases and J by 3 bases; unmatched bases: 3. The CDR3 length is 13 residues. The CDR3 loop reads CASSMDRVYEQYF. As DNA, the CDR3 is TGTGCCAGCAGCATGGACAGGGTCTACGAGCAGTACTTC. Using reference TRBV7-2 and TRBJ2-7 for the parts outside the CDR3, the full variable domain is GAGVSQSPSNKVTEKGKDVELRCDPISGHTALYWYRQSLGQGLEFLIYFQGNSAPDKSGLPSDRFSAERTGGSVSTLTIQRTQQEDSAVYLCASSMDRVYEQYFGPGTRLTVT.

This chain links TRBV14 with TRBJ1-1; D is uncertain. In germline, CDR1 is SGHDN, CDR2 FVKESK. With 0 bases removed from V and 6 bases from J, the gap between germline ends came to 11 bases. The CDR3 runs 14 residues. CDR3 bases: TGTGCCAGCAGCCAAGATAAGGGAGCCTCTGAAGCTTTCTTT. This codes for CASSQDKGASEAFF.

This clonotype was counted many times. V gene TRBV5-1 combines with J gene TRBJ2-3; D remains unclear. The CDR3 is 12 residues long. Per germline, CDR1 SGHRS and CDR2 YFSETQ. The ends were cut back, 4 bases at V and 2 bases at J, with 5 bases in the middle. CDR3 coding DNA: TGCGCCAGCAGCGATTCCACAGATACGCAGTATTTT. Translated, it gives CASSDSTDTQYF.

This clonotype has only a few counts. The rearrangement links TRBV7-2 to TRBJ2-7, with 10 nucleotides matching TRBD1. The CDR3 covers 16 residues. The V and J ends lost 5 bases and 4 bases, in that order; junction bases with no gene match: 11. Germline V gene lookup returns CDR1 SGHTA and CDR2 FQGNSA. The DNA of the CDR3 is TGTGCCAGCAGCCTTGGGCCAGGACAGGGGGTGTACGAGCAGTACTTC. Protein sequence: CASSLGPGQGVYEQYF.

This chain links TRBV2 with TRBJ2-1; D is ambiguous. V lost 8 bases and J 2 bases, leaving 25 bases between the germline ends. CDR1 SNHLY and CDR2 FYNNEI come from the germline V gene. The CDR3 loop spans 18 amino acids. CDR3 region: CASAPSYVETDAYNEQFF. Written as DNA, the CDR3 is TGTGCCAGCGCCCCGTCCTACGTAGAAACTGACGCCTACAATGAGCAGTTCTTC.

Ten or more counts support this clonotype. This chain uses TRBV27 with TRBJ1-4; 10 positions agree with TRBD1. The CDR3 length is 15 residues. Germline V gene sequence: CDR1 MNHEY, CDR2 SMNVEV (reference sequence). V gave up 5 bases and J gave up 9 bases; unmatched junction bases: 9. This chain's CDR3 is CASSPPGQGWKKLFF. Here the CDR3 DNA reads TGTGCCAGCAGTCCCCCGGGACAGGGGTGGAAAAAACTGTTTTTT.

This clonotype was observed a handful of times. This chain connects TRBV28 to TRBJ1-5; no definite D call. V lost 2 bases and J 0 bases, leaving 11 bases between the germline ends. This CDR3 has 16 amino acids. Germline CDR1 reads MDHEN; CDR2 reads SYDVKM. As DNA, the CDR3 is TGTGCCAGCAGTTTAGAACGGGATTATAGCAATCAGCCCCAGCATTTT. Translated, it gives CASSLERDYSNQPQHF.

This clonotype was seen a handful of times. The chain couples TRBV7-2 to TRBJ2-4; D uncertain. CDR3 size: 13 residues. Trimming removed 0 bases at V and 6 bases at J, with 6 bases between. Germline V gene sequence: CDR1 SGHTA, CDR2 FQGNSA. CDR3 amino acids: CASSLALGNIQYF. CDR3 coding DNA: TGTGCCAGCAGCTTAGCGCTCGGAAACATTCAGTACTTC.

This clonotype showed up many times. The chain employs TRBV27 and TRBJ2-2; D may correspond to TRBD1 or TRBD2 (6 bases each). V dropped 5 bases and J dropped 9 bases, with 13 bases sitting between them. The CDR3 runs 13 residues. Germline assignment: CDR1 MNHEY and CDR2 SMNVEV (reference sequence). This chain's CDR3 is CASSRGWDWELFF. The CDR3 coding sequence is TGTGCCAGCAGTAGGGGGTGGGACTGGGAGCTGTTTTTT.

The chain couples TRBV5-1 to TRBJ1-1, with D unclear. The V gene's germline CDR1 is SGHRS and CDR2 YFSETQ. The V end was cut by 0 bases, the J end by 0 bases, with 9 bases between. The CDR3 has 15 residues. CDR3 in amino acids: CASSLAVGMNTEAFF. For the CDR3, the DNA is TGCGCCAGCAGCTTGGCCGTAGGAATGAACACTGAAGCTTTCTTT.

This clonotype was seen more than once but under ten times. The CDR3 loop is CASGGGETQYF. As DNA, the CDR3 is TGTGCCAGCGGCGGCGGGGAGACCCAGTACTTC. The V and J genes are TRBV2 and TRBJ2-5; possible D gene TRBD2, 5 bases. The V gene lost 8 bases and the J gene lost 5 bases, with 9 bases spanning the gap. The CDR3 length is 11 residues. Germline V gene sequence: CDR1 SNHLY, CDR2 FYNNEI. The complete variable domain, with remaining parts taken from reference TRBV2 and TRBJ2-5, reads EPEVTQTPSHQVTQMGQEVILRCVPISNHLYFYWYRQILGQKVEFLVSFYNNEISEKSEIFDDQFSVERPDGSNFTLKIRSTKLEDSAMYFCASGGGETQYFGPGTRLLVL.

CDR3: CASRREGVNYGYTF. For the CDR3, the DNA is TGTGCCAGCAGGAGGGAGGGGGTCAACTATGGCTACACCTTC. V is TRBV2 and J is TRBJ1-2, with D maybe TRBD1 (6 bases). CDR3 length: 14 residues. Trimming took off 6 bases at V and 2 bases at J, with 13 bases between the two ends. Germline CDR1 is SNHLY and CDR2 is FYNNEI.